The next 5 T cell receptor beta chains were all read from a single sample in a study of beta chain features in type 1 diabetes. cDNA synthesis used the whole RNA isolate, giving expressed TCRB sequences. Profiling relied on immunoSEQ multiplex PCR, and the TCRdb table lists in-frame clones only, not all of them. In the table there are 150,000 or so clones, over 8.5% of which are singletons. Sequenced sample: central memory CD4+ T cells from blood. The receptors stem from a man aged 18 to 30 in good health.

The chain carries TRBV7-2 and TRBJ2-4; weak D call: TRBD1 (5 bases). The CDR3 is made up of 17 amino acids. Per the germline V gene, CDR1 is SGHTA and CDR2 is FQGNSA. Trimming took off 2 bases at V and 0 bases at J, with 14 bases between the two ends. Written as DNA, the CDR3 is TGTGCCAGCAGCTTACCTCCGACAGCCCTAGCCAAAAACATTCAGTACTTC. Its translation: CASSLPPTALAKNIQYF.

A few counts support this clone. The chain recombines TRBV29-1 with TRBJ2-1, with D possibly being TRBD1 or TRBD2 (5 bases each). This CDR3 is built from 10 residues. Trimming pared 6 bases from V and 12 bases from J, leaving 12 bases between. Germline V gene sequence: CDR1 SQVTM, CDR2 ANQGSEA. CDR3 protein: CSVGESLQFF. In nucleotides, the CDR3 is TGCAGCGTGGGGGAGTCGCTGCAGTTCTTC.

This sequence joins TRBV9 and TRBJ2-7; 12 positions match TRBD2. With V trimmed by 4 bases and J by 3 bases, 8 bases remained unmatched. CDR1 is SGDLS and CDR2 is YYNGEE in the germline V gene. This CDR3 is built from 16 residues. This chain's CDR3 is CASSPLLAGGLYEQYF. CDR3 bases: TGTGCCAGCAGCCCTTTACTAGCGGGAGGCCTCTACGAGCAGTACTTC.

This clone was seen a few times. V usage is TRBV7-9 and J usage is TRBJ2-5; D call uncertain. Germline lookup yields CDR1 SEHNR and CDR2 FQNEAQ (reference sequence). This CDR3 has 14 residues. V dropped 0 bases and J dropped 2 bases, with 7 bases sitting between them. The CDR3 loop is CASSLALGQETQYF. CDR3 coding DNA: TGTGCCAGCAGCTTAGCGTTGGGGCAAGAGACCCAGTACTTC.

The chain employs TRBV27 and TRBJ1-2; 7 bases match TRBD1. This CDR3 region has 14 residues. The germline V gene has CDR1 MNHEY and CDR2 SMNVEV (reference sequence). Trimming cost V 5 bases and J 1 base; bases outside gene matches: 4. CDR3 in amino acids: CASSRQGYNYGYTF. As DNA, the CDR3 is TGTGCCAGCAGTAGACAGGGATATAACTATGGCTACACCTTC.